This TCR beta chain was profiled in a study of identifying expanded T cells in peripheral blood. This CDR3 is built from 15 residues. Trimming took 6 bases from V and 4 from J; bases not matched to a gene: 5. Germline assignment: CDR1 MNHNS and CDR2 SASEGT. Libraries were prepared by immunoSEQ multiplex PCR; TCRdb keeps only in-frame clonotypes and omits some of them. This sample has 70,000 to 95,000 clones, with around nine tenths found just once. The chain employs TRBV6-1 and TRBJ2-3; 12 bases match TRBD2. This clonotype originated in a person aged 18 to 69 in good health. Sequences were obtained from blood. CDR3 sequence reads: CASSPTSGGSDTQYF. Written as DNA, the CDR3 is TGTGCCAGCAGCCCTACTAGCGGGGGGTCAGATACGCAGTATTTT.